This T cell receptor (beta chain) was sequenced during a study of T-cell reconstitution after alpha-beta-depleted transplantation in children listed by TCRdb under 2016. Some background on the complete study: T-cell immune reconstitution after TCRalphabeta/CD19-depleted allogeneic hematopoietic cell transplantation in children was quantitatively tracked in the study by means of TCR repertoire profiling.

Summary of the overall study and its limitations: Over subsequent months, a decline in hyperexpanded clone frequencies was noted, and after one year, T-cell counts and TCRbeta diversity were mostly ascribed to newly produced T cells. The apparently early recovery of alphabetaT-cell counts about two months after transplant reportedly depended on only several hundred rapidly expanded clones that came from non-depleted graft cells. The high TCRbeta diversity at day 60 in some patients was ascribed to recipient T cells and intrathymic progenitors that had survived conditioning.

The library was built by means of PCR. Data came from an Illumina HiSeq 2500. Molecular barcoding was employed in the preparation of TCR libraries, with unique molecular identifiers being used to normalize TCRbeta repertoire quantification. TCRdb reprocessed the public reads (quality trimming at Q25 with fastp, clone calling with MiXCR) and kept in-frame beta chains. For every CDR3 protein sequence, its rows merge into one entry that carries the most common genes and DNA. For this sample the table gives roughly 280,000 distinct CDR3 sequences, of which roughly 10% were detected only once. The top ten clones comprise about 20% of the sample. There are many counts of this clonotype. Its antigen specificity is not known. Per-nucleotide qualities are absent, and no much larger clonotype sits a single base away. From cysteine to phenylalanine, the CDR3 is 14 amino acids long. Only CDR3 DNA remains: 42 bases, in frame from the first base. Between the V and J ends, shortened by 6 bases and 9 bases respectively, the junction contains 18 bases. Per the germline V gene, SGHVS is the CDR1 and FQNEAQ is the CDR2.

What the treatment or condition label conveys for this sample: allogeneic hematopoietic cell transplantation with graft depleted of TCRalphabeta T cells and CD19 B cells. Transplant recipients were children who received TCRalphabeta/CD19-depleted allogeneic hematopoietic cell grafts. In this chain, TRBV7-8 is recombined with TRBJ2-1; TRBD1 is a possible D gene, resting on 6 matching bases. Sequenced material: peripheral blood, taken 180 days after TCRalphabeta/CD19-depleted stem cell transplant. This sequence was found in a male patient between 2 and 15 years old who had a stem cell transplant for chronic granulomatous disease, so the T cells may come from the graft donor. This receptor carries the CDR3 CASRFYRETGEQFF. In nucleotide form, the sequence is TGTGCCAGCAGGTTCTACAGGGAAACGGGTGAGCAGTTCTTC.